A selection of T cell receptor beta chains follows, all from one sample in a study of shared clonotypes between healthy human individuals. Assay: immunoSEQ multiplex PCR; the TCRdb copy retains only in-frame clones and omits some. The table records some 2.1 million clones, about 94% of them present only once. The sequenced material came from naive CD8+ T cells sorted from blood. The source of these receptors is a man in his late teens or twenties in good health. CDR3s include the opening cysteine and the closing phenylalanine or tryptophan. D genes are given only for firm matches. Rows give clone size only sometimes, using once, few, many, or a class for an expanded clone.

clone_size	d_call	v_call	j_call	cdr3_aa	cdr3_nt
NA	NA	TRBV2	TRBJ1-1	CASSEALRTEAFF	TGTGCCAGCAGTGAAGCGTTGCGAACTGAAGCTTTCTTT
NA	NA	TRBV19	TRBJ1-5	CASTEDFSNQPQHF	TGTGCCAGTACGGAGGATTTTAGCAATCAGCCCCAGCATTTT
NA	NA	TRBV5-5	TRBJ1-1	CASSPGGPEAFF	TGTGCCAGCAGCCCGGGGGGCCCTGAAGCTTTCTTT
NA	NA	TRBV7-8	TRBJ2-7	CASSDVSYEQYF	TGTGCCAGCAGTGATGTGAGTTACGAGCAGTACTTC
NA	TRBD1	TRBV27	TRBJ2-1	CASSFGTGYNEQFF	TGTGCCAGCAGTTTCGGGACAGGGTACAATGAGCAGTTCTTC
NA	NA	TRBV6-1	TRBJ2-1	CASTLNNEQFF	TGTGCCAGCACCCTAAACAATGAGCAGTTCTTC
NA	TRBD1	TRBV11-2	TRBJ1-4	CASSALRDRGPTNEKLFF	TGTGCCAGCAGCGCGTTACGGGACAGGGGGCCAACTAATGAAAAACTGTTTTTT
NA	NA	TRBV5-1	TRBJ2-5	CASSPTNYGGQETQYF	TGCGCCAGCAGCCCCACAAACTACGGAGGACAAGAGACCCAGTACTTC
NA	TRBD1	TRBV28	TRBJ2-2	CASSLQGAGELFF	TGTGCCAGCAGTTTGCAGGGGGCTGGGGAGCTGTTTTTT
NA	NA	TRBV7-6	TRBJ1-6	CASSLAMAVNSPLHF	TGTGCCAGCAGCTTAGCGATGGCAGTGAATTCACCCCTCCACTTT
NA	NA	TRBV28	TRBJ2-5	CASSFEGYETQYF	TGTGCCAGCAGTTTCGAGGGCTACGAGACCCAGTACTTC
NA	NA	TRBV29-1	TRBJ1-3	CSVWAPGNTIYF	TGCAGCGTTTGGGCCCCCGGAAACACCATATATTTT
NA	TRBD2	TRBV6-6	TRBJ2-1	CASRHGTSGRIEQFF	TGTGCCAGCAGACATGGGACTAGCGGGCGCATTGAGCAGTTCTTC
NA	TRBD2	TRBV11-2	TRBJ2-3	CASSPRLAGGTDTQYF	TGTGCCAGCAGCCCTCGACTAGCGGGGGGCACAGATACGCAGTATTTT
NA	NA	TRBV5-5	TRBJ1-1	CASSLATGTEAFF	TGTGCCAGCAGCTTGGCTACCGGGACTGAAGCTTTCTTT
NA	TRBD1	TRBV6-5	TRBJ2-2	CASSYGQGALTGELFF	TGTGCCAGCAGTTACGGGCAGGGGGCACTTACCGGGGAGCTGTTTTTT
NA	NA	TRBV7-8	TRBJ2-1	CASSLASNEQFF	TGTGCCAGCAGCTTAGCATCCAATGAGCAGTTCTTC
NA	NA	TRBV10-3	TRBJ1-2	CAIPGGVNYGYTF	TGTGCCATCCCCGGGGGGGTGAACTATGGCTACACCTTC
NA	NA	TRBV30	TRBJ1-1	CAWSVRGGEAFF	TGTGCCTGGAGTGTACGCGGGGGCGAAGCTTTCTTT
NA	NA	TRBV25-1	TRBJ1-4	CASPLIGKSFNEKLFF	TGTGCCAGCCCCCTCATCGGTAAGAGTTTTAATGAAAAACTGTTTTTT
NA	TRBD2	TRBV13	TRBJ2-3	CASSLSPGLGTSTDTQYF	TGTGCCAGCAGCTTAAGCCCGGGACTAGGAACTAGCACAGATACGCAGTATTTT
NA	TRBD1	TRBV7-6	TRBJ1-2	CASSRTGSGYGYTF	TGTGCCAGCAGCCGGACAGGGTCAGGCTATGGCTACACCTTC
NA	NA	TRBV13	TRBJ2-2	CASSARVTGELFF	TGTGCCAGCAGCGCCAGGGTCACCGGGGAGCTGTTTTTT
NA	NA	TRBV5-5	TRBJ1-1	CASSFDENTEAFF	TGTGCCAGCAGCTTTGACGAGAACACTGAAGCTTTCTTT
NA	NA	TRBV27	TRBJ1-5	CASSFAGSGQPQHF	TGTGCCAGCAGTTTTGCAGGGTCTGGTCAGCCCCAGCATTTT
NA	TRBD2	TRBV7-9	TRBJ2-2	CASSLNRRETNTGELFF	TGTGCCAGCAGCTTAAATCGGCGGGAGACGAACACCGGGGAGCTGTTTTTT
NA	TRBD1	TRBV6-1	TRBJ2-1	CASSEYLGQGDNEQFF	TGTGCCAGCAGTGAATACTTGGGACAGGGTGACAATGAGCAGTTCTTC
NA	NA	TRBV6-1	TRBJ2-5	CASSPLLETETQYF	TGTGCCAGCAGCCCACTTCTGGAGACGGAGACCCAGTACTTC
NA	TRBD2	TRBV10-3	TRBJ2-5	CAISPSGLETQYF	TGTGCCATCAGCCCTAGCGGGTTAGAGACCCAGTACTTC
NA	NA	TRBV7-9	TRBJ1-2	CASSPVLKANYGYTF	TGTGCCAGCAGTCCCGTCCTAAAAGCTAACTATGGCTACACCTTC
NA	NA	TRBV30	TRBJ2-1	CAVRGGSYSEQFF	TGTGCCGTACGGGGCGGCTCCTACAGTGAGCAGTTCTTC
NA	NA	TRBV6-6	TRBJ2-7	CASSYAGNSYEQYF	TGTGCCAGCAGTTACGCTGGGAATTCGTACGAGCAGTACTTC
NA	NA	TRBV6-1	TRBJ1-1	CASRENTEAFF	TGTGCCAGCAGAGAGAACACTGAAGCTTTCTTT
NA	NA	TRBV29-1	TRBJ2-7	CSVVWSEVGSYEQYF	TGCAGCGTTGTTTGGTCAGAGGTCGGTTCCTACGAGCAGTACTTC
NA	NA	TRBV4-1	TRBJ2-7	CASSVGVSSYEQYF	TGCGCCAGCAGCGTAGGCGTTAGCTCCTACGAGCAGTACTTC
NA	TRBD1	TRBV19	TRBJ2-7	CASSISSGQNYEQYF	TGTGCCAGTAGTATTTCCTCGGGACAGAACTACGAGCAGTACTTC
once	NA	TRBV29-1	TRBJ2-5	CSVERGPWEETQYF	TGCAGCGTTGAACGCGGACCCTGGGAAGAGACCCAGTACTTC
NA	NA	TRBV28	TRBJ2-7	CASSTVGYEQYF	TGTGCCAGCAGCACAGTGGGCTACGAGCAGTACTTC
NA	NA	TRBV7-9	TRBJ2-7	CASSLTGLRTPYEQYF	TGTGCCAGCAGCTTAACAGGCCTCCGGACCCCCTACGAGCAGTACTTC
NA	TRBD2	TRBV5-4	TRBJ2-5	CASSASGLAGTWAGETQYF	TGTGCCAGCAGCGCTTCGGGACTAGCGGGAACCTGGGCTGGAGAGACCCAGTACTTC
NA	NA	TRBV9	TRBJ2-2	CASSPGSTTGELFF	TGTGCCAGCAGCCCCGGATCCACGACCGGGGAGCTGTTTTTT